This T cell receptor beta chain stems from a study of OX40 agonist ivuxolimab in advanced cancers. Regarding the study as a whole: It was also the case that some nonresponders had low normalized T-cell clonal expansion. Mean expanded clone counts were higher in CD8+ than CD4+ T cells.

Excluded were patients having autoimmune disease history or systemic immunosuppression. CDR3 length equals 14 residues. The V end lost 7 bases, the J end lost 4 bases, and 16 bases lay between the germline ends. Germline-derived CDR1 and CDR2 are MNHEY and SVGAGI. On this clone: Antigen unknown.

Method: immunoSEQ multiplex PCR; TCRdb's copy keeps in-frame clones and lacks some. The sample consists of some 84,000 clones, about 88% of them appearing once. The origin of this receptor is an adult with an advanced solid tumor such as melanoma, head and neck, liver or kidney cancer. This sequence joins TRBV6-5 and TRBJ1-2; TRBD1 is a possible D gene (6 bases). Specimen: CD4+ or CD8+ T cells sorted from blood, collected in a trial of the OX40 agonist ivuxolimab. The CDR3 protein is CASKRAGEAYGYTF. CDR3 nucleotides: TGTGCCAGCAAGCGGGCAGGGGAGGCCTATGGCTACACCTTC.